This entry lists 31 T cell receptor beta chains sequenced from one sample in a study of blood T cell repertoires in COVID-19 (dated by TCRdb to 2018 to 2021). Library prep was done by the immunoSEQ multiplex PCR assay. In TCRdb, the immuneACCESS table is reduced to in-frame sequences with V and J assigned. These tables do not hold every clone; where another copy was compared, an unresolved V gene accounts for under half, and the others remain unexplained. For this sample the table gives 200,000 to 250,000 clones, of which 86% were detected only once. The top ten clones comprise around 12% of the sample. The sequencing input was peripheral blood. The origin of the receptors is a man older than 75 with acute or convalescent COVID-19.

V gene TRBV7-9 combines with J gene TRBJ2-7; TRBD2 aligns across 12 bases. The junction had 9 bases not matched to a gene; V was cut back by 1 base and J by 5 bases. This CDR3 has 17 amino acids. CDR1 is SEHNR, CDR2 FQNEAQ, per germline (reference sequence). The CDR3 DNA reads TGTGCCAGCAGCTTAGGTCCTGCTAGCGGGAGGGGGAACGAGCAGTACTTC. Protein sequence: CASSLGPASGRGNEQYF.

V usage is TRBV7-9 and J usage is TRBJ2-2; a possible D gene is TRBD1 (6 bases). Trimming pared 5 bases from V and 7 bases from J, leaving 14 bases between. Germline values: CDR1 SEHNR, CDR2 FQNEAQ (reference sequence). The CDR3 extends over 14 amino acids. The CDR3 sequence: CASSESGVGGELFF. The CDR3 DNA follows: TGTGCCAGCAGCGAATCAGGGGTTGGCGGGGAGCTGTTTTTT.

This sequence joins TRBV27 and TRBJ1-5, with TRBD1 identical over 7 bases. This CDR3 is 15 amino acids long. Germline CDR1 MNHEY, CDR2 SMNVEV (reference sequence). The J segment lost 3 bases and the V segment lost 6 bases, leaving 8 bases of the junction unmatched. The CDR3 loop is CASRRTGSVNQPQHF. The CDR3 nucleotides are TGTGCCAGCAGAAGGACAGGATCGGTCAATCAGCCCCAGCATTTT.

This chain connects TRBV7-3 to TRBJ2-1; D not resolved. The CDR3 length is 19 residues. V dropped 0 bases and J dropped 4 bases, with 22 bases sitting between them. The germline V gene has CDR1 SGHTA and CDR2 FQGTGA. CDR3 residues: CASSLTPERTQTIYNEQFF. The CDR3 nucleotides are TGTGCCAGCAGCTTAACCCCCGAGCGCACACAAACGATTTACAATGAGCAGTTCTTC.

V usage is TRBV28 and J usage is TRBJ2-5; the D gene is possibly TRBD2 (6 bases). The CDR3 sequence is 16 residues long. Germline values: CDR1 MDHEN, CDR2 SYDVKM. The V end lost 4 bases, the J end lost 4 bases, and 19 bases lay between the germline ends. CDR3 coding DNA: TGTGCCAGCAGTTCCCCCCCGGAGGGGCCGGGAGAGACCCAGTACTTC. This gives the protein CASSSPPEGPGETQYF.

This clone occurred a few times. The chain recombines TRBV27 with TRBJ2-1, with 8 bases that match TRBD1. This CDR3 has 14 amino acids. The germline V gene encodes CDR1 MNHEY and CDR2 SMNVEV (reference sequence). V lost 6 bases, J lost 9 bases, and 10 bases stayed unmatched. The CDR3 loop reads CASRPQGDSGEQFF. CDR3 bases: TGTGCCAGCAGGCCACAGGGGGATAGCGGTGAGCAGTTCTTC.

This chain uses TRBV18 with TRBJ1-5, with 7 bases matching TRBD1. V dropped 4 bases and J dropped 2; count of bases not matched to a gene: 5. The CDR3 contains 15 residues. The germline V gene has CDR1 KGHSH and CDR2 LQKENI. CDR3 sequence reads: CASSRDSIGNQPQHF. The CDR3 DNA is TGTGCCAGCTCACGGGACAGCATCGGCAATCAGCCCCAGCATTTT.

The J gene is TRBJ2-3, the V gene TRBV19; TRBD2 matches at 13 bases. The V gene end was trimmed by 6 bases and the J gene end by 4 bases; junction bases not matched to a gene: 10. The CDR3 covers 17 residues. The germline gives CDR1 LNHDA, CDR2 SQIVND (reference sequence). CDR3 region: CASRDSRTSGSADTQYF. CDR3 bases: TGTGCCAGTAGGGACTCGCGGACTAGCGGGAGTGCAGATACGCAGTATTTT.

The J gene is TRBJ2-1, the V gene TRBV5-1, with 7 bases identical to TRBD1. Germline V CDR1 and CDR2: SGHRS, YFSETQ. V lost 2 bases to trimming and J lost 7 bases; unmatched junction nucleotides: 9. This CDR3 is built from 15 residues. The CDR3 DNA is TGCGCCAGCAGCTTAACAGGGGAATACGGTAATGAGCAGTTCTTC. Residues: CASSLTGEYGNEQFF.

V and J are TRBV5-1 and TRBJ1-2; 9 nucleotides agree with TRBD1. The CDR3 length is 14 residues. In germline, CDR1 is SGHRS, CDR2 YFSETQ. Trimming took 0 bases from V and 8 from J; bases not matched to a gene: 5. The CDR3 DNA sequence: TGCGCCAGCAGCTTGGCCGGGACAGGGCAAGGCTACACCTTC. Its protein is CASSLAGTGQGYTF.

V gene TRBV28 combines with J gene TRBJ2-5, with D possibly matching TRBD2 (5 bases). CDR1 is MDHEN and CDR2 is SYDVKM in the germline V gene. The CDR3 is made up of 12 amino acids. Trimming took 6 bases from V and 6 from J, leaving 11 bases between them. The CDR3 region is CASSPRLKTQYF. For the CDR3, the DNA is TGTGCCAGCAGCCCCCGACTAAAGACCCAGTACTTC.

J is TRBJ2-1 and V is TRBV12-3 or TRBV12-4, with TRBD1 matching 9 bases. This CDR3 has 13 amino acids. V was pared by 6 bases and J by 7 bases, with 4 bases of the junction left unmatched. The CDR3 protein is CASRPGQGNEQFF. CDR3 nucleotides: TGTGCCAGCAGGCCGGGACAGGGTAATGAGCAGTTCTTC.

This chain connects TRBV7-9 to TRBJ1-6; D uncertain. Germline V CDR1 and CDR2: SEHNR, FQNEAQ (reference sequence). This CDR3 region has 13 residues. The V and J ends lost 1 base and 8 bases respectively, with 6 bases between them. The CDR3 loop is CASSLGADSPLHF. The DNA of the CDR3 is TGTGCCAGCAGCTTAGGGGCCGATTCACCCCTCCACTTT.

The chain is built from TRBV11-2 and TRBJ2-6, with D possibly TRBD2 on 5 matching bases. This CDR3 is built from 13 residues. Deletions cut 2 bases from V and 12 bases from J, with 11 bases between. Germline V lookup: CDR1 SGHAT, CDR2 FQNNGV. DNA of the CDR3: TGTGCCAGCAGCTTATTGAGGGCACGCGTCCTGACTTTC. This translates into CASSLLRARVLTF. Full variable domain (missing parts from reference TRBV11-2 and TRBJ2-6): EAGVAQSPRYKIIEKRQSVAFWCNPISGHATLYWYQQILGQGPKLLIQFQNNGVVDDSQLPKDRFSAERLKGVDSTLKIQPAKLEDSAVYLCASSLLRARVLTFGAGSRLTVL.

In this sample, this clone turned up a few times. The rearrangement joins TRBV2 to TRBJ1-4; 7 bases align to TRBD1. V gave up 5 bases and J gave up 5 bases; unmatched junction bases: 2. The length of the CDR3 is 13 residues. Germline CDR1 reads SNHLY; CDR2 reads FYNNEI. The DNA for the CDR3 is TGTGCCAGCAGTTCGACAGGGAATGAAAAACTGTTTTTT. Its protein is CASSSTGNEKLFF.

The chain has TRBV9 and TRBJ2-1, with 8 bases aligning to TRBD2. Trimming at V came to 2 bases and at J to 0 bases, leaving 4 bases not matched to a gene. The CDR3 consists of 16 residues. CDR1 is SGDLS and CDR2 is YYNGEE in the germline V gene. The CDR3 spells CASSVREGSSYNEQFF. Here the CDR3 DNA reads TGTGCCAGCAGCGTCCGGGAGGGGAGCTCCTACAATGAGCAGTTCTTC.

This sequence joins TRBV5-5 and TRBJ2-5, with D possibly matching TRBD1 (5 bases). The CDR3 totals 14 residues. The germline gives CDR1 SGHKS, CDR2 YYEKEE (reference sequence). V was clipped by 4 bases and J by 1 base, with 11 bases between them. The CDR3 reads CASSPRVSQETQYF. CDR3 in DNA: TGTGCCAGCAGCCCCAGGGTTTCCCAAGAGACCCAGTACTTC.

J is TRBJ2-7 and V is TRBV6-1; tentatively, D is TRBD1 (5 bases). Trimming left V 3 bases short and J 6 bases short, with 18 bases between. This CDR3 is 15 amino acids long. From germline, CDR1 is MNHNS and CDR2 SASEGT. CDR3 amino acids: CASSDNQGFSLEQYF. The CDR3 DNA follows: TGTGCCAGCAGTGATAACCAGGGCTTTTCTCTCGAGCAGTACTTC.

The rearrangement uses TRBV28 and TRBJ2-5, with a tentative D call TRBD1 (6 bases). Trimming left V 4 bases short and J 4 bases short, with 13 bases between. The CDR3 runs to 14 residues. CDR1 MDHEN and CDR2 SYDVKM come from the germline V gene. The CDR3 sequence: CASSSRGLRETQYF. The DNA for the CDR3 is TGTGCCAGCAGTTCCAGGGGTTTGCGAGAGACCCAGTACTTC. Full variable domain (outside the CDR3, taken from reference TRBV28 and TRBJ2-5): DVKVTQSSRYLVKRTGEKVFLECVQDMDHENMFWYRQDPGLGLRLIYFSYDVKMKEKGDIPEGYSVSREKKERFSLILESASTNQTSMYLCASSSRGLRETQYFGPGTRLLVL.

In the case of this clone: Relative to the germline gene, one junction end is altered; a read error may explain this. This chain connects TRBV19 to TRBJ1-2; 9 bases match TRBD1. Germline V gene sequence: CDR1 LNHDA, CDR2 SQIVND (reference sequence). This CDR3 contains 14 residues. The chain's CDR3 is CASSVDRGNGGYTF. Here the CDR3 DNA reads TGTGCCAGTAGTGTAGACAGGGGGAATGGTGGCTACACCTTC. The full variable domain, its missing parts supplied by reference TRBV19 and TRBJ1-2, is DGGITQSPKYLFRKEGQNVTLSCEQNLNHDAMYWYRQDPGQGLRLIYYSQIVNDFQKGDIAEGYSVSREKKESFPLTVTSAQKNPTAFYLCASSVDRGNGGYTFGSGTRLTVV.

Details on this clone: The same CDR3 arises from other DNA sequences in this sample as well. The genes are TRBV11-2 and TRBJ1-1, with TRBD1 identical over 10 bases. The CDR3 is made up of 14 amino acids. CDR1 is SGHAT, CDR2 FQNNGV, per germline. V lost 3 bases to trimming and J lost 5 bases; unmatched junction nucleotides: 3. The chain's CDR3 is CASSLGQGSTEAFF. CDR3 nucleotide sequence: TGTGCCAGCAGCTTGGGACAGGGGTCTACTGAAGCTTTCTTT.

The chain has TRBV6-5 and TRBJ2-7, with 8 bases matching TRBD1. The germline CDR1 and CDR2 sequences are MNHEY and SVGAGI. Trimming at V came to 7 bases and at J to 2 bases, leaving 7 bases not matched to a gene. This CDR3 is 14 amino acids long. CDR3: CASTSGTGPYEQYF. The CDR3 DNA sequence: TGTGCCAGCACCTCCGGGACAGGACCCTACGAGCAGTACTTC.

The chain joins TRBV15 to TRBJ2-6; no clear D. Germline V CDR1 and CDR2: LNHNV, YYDKDF (reference sequence). Trimming cost V 0 bases and J 0 bases, with 9 bases left between them. This CDR3 has 17 amino acids. In DNA, the CDR3 is TGTGCCACCAGCAGAGACTCATCGAGCTCTGGGGCCAACGTCCTGACTTTC. Protein: CATSRDSSSSGANVLTF.

The J gene is TRBJ2-1, the V gene TRBV10-1, with D maybe TRBD2 (6 bases). The germline V and J ends were trimmed by 3 bases and 8 bases, with 11 bases remaining between them. Germline V gives CDR1 WNHNN, CDR2 SYGVQD (reference sequence). CDR3 length: 13 amino acids. The CDR3 coding sequence is TGCGCCAGCAGTGAAACTAGCATCGATGAGCAGTTCTTC. This encodes CASSETSIDEQFF.

The V gene is TRBV5-1, the J gene TRBJ2-7; D perhaps matches TRBD2 (6 bases). From germline, CDR1 is SGHRS and CDR2 YFSETQ. The CDR3 is 17 residues long. Trimming pared 3 bases from V and 4 bases from J, leaving 23 bases between. CDR3 protein: CASSSGMWGGMSYEQYF. The DNA of the CDR3 is TGCGCCAGCAGCTCCGGGATGTGGGGCGGGATGTCATACGAGCAGTACTTC. Combining the CDR3 with reference TRBV5-1 and TRBJ2-7 gives the whole variable domain KAGVTQTPRYLIKTRGQQVTLSCSPISGHRSVSWYQQTPGQGLQFLFEYFSETQRNKGNFPGRFSGRQFSNSRSEMNVSTLELGDSALYLCASSSGMWGGMSYEQYFGPGTRLTVT.

This clone was detected a few times. The chain is built from TRBV3-1 (or the pseudogene TRBV3-2) and TRBJ1-2, with a tentative D call TRBD1 (6 bases). The germline gives CDR1 LGHDT, CDR2 YNNKEL (reference sequence). V was cut by 0 bases and J by 2 bases, with 10 bases left in between. This CDR3 has 15 amino acids. The CDR3 sequence: CASSQEGTGNYGYTF. CDR3 nucleotides: TGTGCCAGCAGCCAAGAAGGAACAGGGAACTATGGCTACACCTTC.

V is TRBV28 and J is TRBJ1-2; the D gene is possibly TRBD1 (6 bases). This CDR3 has 14 amino acids. Germline V CDR1 and CDR2: MDHEN, SYDVKM. The V end was cut by 5 bases, the J end by 6 bases, with 16 bases between. The DNA for the CDR3 is TGTGCCAGCAGTCCGGGACAAGCGCGACATGGCTACACCTTC. Its protein product is CASSPGQARHGYTF.

The J gene is TRBJ2-7, the V gene TRBV5-1, with TRBD2 identical over 12 bases. V lost 0 bases and J lost 3; bases outside the gene matches: 4. The CDR3 runs 16 residues. Per the germline V gene, CDR1 is SGHRS and CDR2 is YFSETQ. The CDR3 bases are TGCGCCAGCAGCTTGGCCGCGACTAGCGGGAGCTACGAGCAGTACTTC. Translation: CASSLAATSGSYEQYF. The variable domain in full, with the rest retrieved from reference TRBV5-1 and TRBJ2-7, is KAGVTQTPRYLIKTRGQQVTLSCSPISGHRSVSWYQQTPGQGLQFLFEYFSETQRNKGNFPGRFSGRQFSNSRSEMNVSTLELGDSALYLCASSLAATSGSYEQYFGPGTRLTVT.

The chain recombines TRBV10-2 with TRBJ2-1, with a possible D match to TRBD2 (6 bases). The V and J ends lost 8 bases and 10 bases respectively, with 21 bases between them. Germline CDR1 WSHSY, CDR2 SAAADI. The CDR3 runs to 14 residues. This CDR3 reads CASRPGTPIREQFF. The CDR3 nucleotides read TGCGCCAGCCGACCCGGGACTCCTATCCGGGAGCAGTTCTTC.

About this clone itself: This same CDR3 is encoded by further DNA sequences in the sample. The rearrangement joins TRBV11-3 to TRBJ1-1; D possibly corresponds to TRBD1 (6 bases). The CDR3 loop spans 13 amino acids. From germline, CDR1 is SGHNT and CDR2 YENEEA. V was clipped by 9 bases and J by 0 bases, with 11 bases between them. CDR3 coding DNA: TGTGCCAGTTCGCAGGGGCTGAACACTGAAGCTTTCTTT. It specifies CASSQGLNTEAFF. Variable domain in full (rest from reference TRBV11-3 and TRBJ1-1): EAGVVQSPRYKIIEKKQPVAFWCNPISGHNTLYWYLQNLGQGPELLIRYENEEAVDDSQLPKDRFSAERLKGVDSTLKIQPAELGDSAVYLCASSQGLNTEAFFGQGTRLTVV.

The chain links TRBV5-6 to TRBJ1-6; 10 bases match TRBD1. The CDR3 is 16 amino acids. The V gene end was trimmed by 3 bases and the J gene end by 9 bases; junction bases not matched to a gene: 9. Looked up from germline, CDR1 is SGHDT and CDR2 is YYEEEE. The CDR3 bases are TGTGCCAGCAGCTCCCGGGACAGGGGATCGGGTTCACCCCTCCACTTT. Protein sequence: CASSSRDRGSGSPLHF.